This TCR beta chain was recorded in a study of T cell responses to AZD1222 COVID-19 vaccine. Study-wide points: Donors, mostly white British, included more females; clonal diversity was possibly underestimated. Of spike-specific TCRs, nearly half reportedly target regions left unmutated in variants.

TCRdb's copy holds only in-frame clones and misses some; the assay was immunoSEQ multiplex PCR. The table has roughly 130,000 clones, roughly 92% seen once. The CDR3 length is 13 residues. Germline V lookup: CDR1 KGHSH, CDR2 LQKENI. V lost 5 bases, J lost 5 bases, and 12 bases lay in between. A note on this clone: Its cognate antigen is unknown.

The receptor was isolated from an adult who received the AZD1222 COVID-19 vaccine. The sample was peripheral blood, taken 28 days after the second AZD1222 dose. This chain links TRBV18 with TRBJ2-5; D possibly corresponds to TRBD1 (6 bases). This CDR3 reads CASSAQGRETQYF. CDR3 coding DNA: TGTGCCAGCTCAGCACAGGGTCGGGAGACCCAGTACTTC.